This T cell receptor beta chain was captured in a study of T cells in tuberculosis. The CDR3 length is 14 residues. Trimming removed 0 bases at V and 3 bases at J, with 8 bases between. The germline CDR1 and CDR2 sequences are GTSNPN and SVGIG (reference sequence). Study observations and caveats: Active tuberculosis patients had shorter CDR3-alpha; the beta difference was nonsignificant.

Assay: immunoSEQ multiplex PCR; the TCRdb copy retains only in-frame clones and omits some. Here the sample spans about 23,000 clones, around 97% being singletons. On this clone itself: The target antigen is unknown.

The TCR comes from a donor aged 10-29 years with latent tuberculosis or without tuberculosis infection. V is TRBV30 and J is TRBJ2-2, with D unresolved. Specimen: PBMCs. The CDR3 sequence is CAWSVLRYTGELFF. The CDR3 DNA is TGTGCCTGGAGTGTACTACGGTACACCGGGGAGCTGTTTTTT.